Sequencing of this T cell receptor (beta chain) was carried out in a study of blood T cell repertoires in COVID-19 (dated by TCRdb to 2019 to 2021). Regarding the study in general: The collaborator samples originated in the United States, Italy and Spain and spanned the acute and convalescent phases of COVID-19. Subjects who had been exposed to COVID-19, were actively infected with it, or had recovered from it provided the deeply sampled blood TCRbeta repertoires that made up the dataset. A de-identified subject ID, COVID-19 status, age in years and sex were almost always included in the sample metadata. Where available, HLA class I and class II types were obtained from metadata supplied by the sample provider rather than from assay-based typing. Samples were obtained from the ongoing ImmuneRACE study (first 160 participants) and from over a thousand subjects provided by 6 global collaborators. The material from the prospective study consisted of cDNA or gDNA derived from T cells, B-cell-depleted T cells, or PBMCs. The repertoires were made available in a free public database intended to serve as a resource for research on the immune response to SARS-CoV-2.

At one collaborating source in Seattle, patients were enrolled during active infection and were followed longitudinally through the course of disease. Each collaborating institution followed its own protocols to collect whole blood in K2EDTA tubes. For TCRbeta analysis, collaborators shipped samples as frozen whole blood, isolated PBMCs, or DNA extracted from either of those sample types. CDR1 and CDR2 (SGHNT, YYREEE) derive from the germline V gene (reference sequence). The CDR3, cysteine through phenylalanine, is 16 amino acids long. The kept DNA is CDR3 alone, 48 bases in frame from the first base. V gives up 0 bases and J gives up 6 bases, and the segment between their germline ends measures 15 bases. In regard to this clone: It has no known antigen specificity. No base qualities exist here, and no much larger clone lies one base off it.

The research as a whole found: How much clinical and demographic metadata was included differed by source and by participant, and the metadata was provided uncurated.

TCRbeta CDR3 regions were amplified from genomic DNA by means of the immunoSEQ Assay, a bias-controlled multiplex PCR. Per the source publication's procedure: Within the assay, amplification of reference gene primers was used to estimate how many nucleated cells each sample contained. To quantify the absolute abundance of each unique TCRbeta CDR3 rearrangement, sequence reads were collapsed and filtered. Productive Simpson clonality was computed per sample as the square root of Simpson's diversity index over productive rearrangements. Sourced from immuneACCESS, this table was stored by TCRdb with only in-frame sequences that have V and J called. A share of the clones is absent; for the studies checked, an unresolved V gene accounts for under half, and the remainder has no known explanation. V, J and clone size are taken as reported in that table, and D and trimming were inferred from the DNA itself. The sample profile shows 150,000 to 200,000 clones; about 80% of them were found once. Roughly 6.4% of the sample is in the top ten clones.

This receptor was taken from a woman aged 40 to 49 with COVID-19, enrolled during active disease. In this chain, TRBV5-4 is recombined with TRBJ1-4, with the D segment identity uncertain. Input material: peripheral blood. The CDR3 corresponds to CASSLVPDSADEKLFF. The base sequence is TGTGCCAGCAGCTTGGTCCCGGACTCAGCCGATGAAAAACTGTTTTTT.